This entry lists 20 T cell receptor beta chains sequenced from one sample in a study of regulatory T cells in long-lasting Graves disease (dated by TCRdb to the early 2020s). Library method: multiplex PCR. For sequencing, an Illumina HiSeq 4000 was employed. TCR beta libraries were built with iRepertoire HTBI primers and Arm-PCR amplification of CDR3 regions. Through fastp at Q25 and MiXCR, TCRdb rebuilt clones from the public reads, retaining in-frame beta chains. Each record represents a unique CDR3 protein, reported with the most common genes and DNA among its rows. The sample table lists 580,000 or so distinct CDR3 sequences, 16% of them with a count of one. 12% of the sample comes from the top ten. The time point label, read with the paper, signifies: newly diagnosed GD, antithyroid drugs for less than 3 months. For both TCR sequencing and RNA sequencing, RNA was extracted from PBMCs in TRIzol.

This sample also belongs to another study, concerning T cells in Graves' hyperthyroidism and ophthalmopathy.

Here the sequenced sample was peripheral blood mononuclear cells (PBMCs), taken at new diagnosis, from a patient treated with antithyroid drugs. Receptors originate from a man younger than 35 with Graves disease. Donor details come from another sample of the same person, matched by shared clones.

The chain employs TRBV5-1 and TRBJ2-3; D is perhaps TRBD2 (6 bases). CDR3 length equals 16 residues. The V gene's germline CDR1 is SGHRS and CDR2 YFSETQ. V lost 0 bases, J lost 2 bases, and 13 bases lay in between. The CDR3 here is CASSLDASSDTDTQYF. In nucleotides, the CDR3 is TGCGCCAGCAGCTTGGATGCGTCTAGCGACACAGATACGCAGTATTTT.

This clonotype was seen a few times. The chain links TRBV7-9 to TRBJ2-7, with no clear D. This CDR3 has 12 residues. Deletions cut 3 bases from V and 5 bases from J, with 8 bases between. Germline V gene sequence: CDR1 SEHNR, CDR2 FQNEAQ (reference sequence). The CDR3 sequence: CASSLWVNEQYF. The CDR3 DNA reads TGTGCCAGCAGCTTGTGGGTCAACGAGCAGTACTTC.

This clonotype was detected many times. The rearrangement joins TRBV5-1 to TRBJ2-1, with a possible D match to TRBD2 (6 bases). The CDR3 totals 14 residues. CDR1 is SGHRS and CDR2 is YFSETQ in the germline V gene. V lost 4 bases and J 0 bases, leaving 8 bases between the germline ends. CDR3 bases: TGCGCCAGCAGCCCGGACTACTCCTACAATGAGCAGTTCTTC. Translation gives CASSPDYSYNEQFF.

This clonotype was recorded a few times. The V gene is TRBV5-1, the J gene TRBJ1-4; D call uncertain. Germline CDR1 is SGHRS and CDR2 is YFSETQ. The CDR3 totals 13 residues. V dropped 0 bases and J dropped 13 bases, with 13 bases sitting between them. CDR3 loop: CASSLDPVLGLFF. The CDR3 DNA reads as TGCGCCAGCAGCTTGGACCCTGTCCTCGGACTGTTTTTT.

This clonotype was observed a handful of times. CDR3 protein: CASSLGTGGMETQYF. The CDR3 DNA reads as TGTGCCAGCAGCTTGGGTACAGGGGGCATGGAGACCCAGTACTTC. This chain uses TRBV11-3 with TRBJ2-5; TRBD1 aligns across 9 bases. This CDR3 contains 15 residues. Germline V lookup: CDR1 SGHNT, CDR2 YENEEA. V shed 3 bases, J shed 5 bases, and the junction held 7 bases outside the gene matches.

The chain links TRBV30 to TRBJ2-7, with no clear D. The CDR3 length is 11 residues. CDR1 is GTSNPN and CDR2 is SVGIG in the germline V gene (reference sequence). V lost 4 bases, J lost 4 bases, and 8 bases lay in between. CDR3 amino acids: CAWMGVYEQYF. The CDR3 coding sequence is TGTGCCTGGATGGGTGTTTACGAGCAGTACTTC.

This clonotype was seen at least ten times. The rearrangement links TRBV3-1 to TRBJ1-2; D may be TRBD1 (5 bases). CDR3 size: 15 residues. Trimming shortened V by 8 bases and J by 7 bases, and 23 bases separated the two germline ends. CDR1 is LGHDT, CDR2 YNNKEL, per germline (reference sequence). The CDR3 region has the DNA TGTGCCAGCGTTCCATCCGGGACTGGGATAGGTGGCTACACCTTC. It specifies CASVPSGTGIGGYTF.

In this sample, this clonotype turned up a few times. The chain uses TRBV30 and TRBJ1-2; D is unresolved. The CDR3 consists of 15 residues. V lost 0 bases and J lost 0, with 11 bases in between. Germline V lookup: CDR1 GTSNPN, CDR2 SVGIG (reference sequence). The CDR3 spells CAWSVPGAANYGYTF. DNA of the CDR3: TGTGCCTGGAGTGTACCTGGCGCAGCTAACTATGGCTACACCTTC.

This clonotype is a singleton in its sample. The V and J genes are TRBV10-3 and TRBJ2-1, with 9 bases matching TRBD2. CDR3 length: 12 amino acids. CDR1 is ENHRY and CDR2 is SYGVKD in the germline V gene. J lost 9 bases, V lost 8 bases, and 5 bases had no gene match. CDR3 loop: CAIAGGDGEQFF. CDR3 coding DNA: TGTGCCATCGCGGGAGGGGATGGTGAGCAGTTCTTC.

This chain uses TRBV6-1 with TRBJ1-5; a possible D gene is TRBD1 (6 bases). Germline V CDR1 and CDR2: MNHNS, SASEGT. There are 13 residues in the CDR3. The V gene lost 5 bases and the J gene lost 5 bases, with 10 bases spanning the gap. The CDR3 region has the DNA TGTGCCAGCAGTACACAGGGTGATCAGCCCCAGCATTTT. It translates to CASSTQGDQPQHF.

This clonotype was seen more than once but under ten times. The chain links TRBV5-6 to TRBJ1-4, with D unclear. Trimming shortened V by 4 bases and J by 8 bases, and 12 bases separated the two germline ends. Germline V lookup: CDR1 SGHDT, CDR2 YYEEEE. The CDR3 sequence is 13 residues long. The CDR3 coding sequence is TGTGCCAGCAGCCAGAAAGGGTTAGAAAAACTGTTTTTT. Protein product: CASSQKGLEKLFF.

This clonotype was picked up many times. V is TRBV6-4 and J is TRBJ2-5; perhaps D is TRBD1 or TRBD2 (5 bases each). Germline-derived CDR1 and CDR2 are MRHNA and SNTAGT. Trimming pared 5 bases from V and 6 bases from J, leaving 13 bases between. CDR3 length: 13 residues. CDR3 in DNA: TGTGCCAGCAGTCGGGACGGGAAAAAGACCCAGTACTTC. As protein: CASSRDGKKTQYF.

This clonotype came up many times. The chain joins TRBV5-6 to TRBJ1-1, with D perhaps matching TRBD1 (5 bases). The CDR3 has 14 residues. Germline V gene lookup returns CDR1 SGHDT and CDR2 YYEEEE. V gave up 4 bases and J gave up 7 bases, with 17 bases separating them. For the CDR3, the DNA is TGTGCCAGCAGCACCCGGGACGCCGATGATGAAGCTTTCTTT. The encoded protein is CASSTRDADDEAFF.

Notes on this clonotype: A far larger clone is off by one base, so a read error is likely. This rearrangement joins TRBV12-3 or TRBV12-4 to TRBJ2-1; 10 bases are a match to TRBD1. This CDR3 spans 14 amino acids. The junction had 6 bases not matched to a gene; V was cut back by 3 bases and J by 10 bases. In DNA, the CDR3 is TGTGCCAGCAGTTTCGGAGACAGGGGGCGCGAGCAGTTCTTC. This gives the protein CASSFGDRGREQFF.

In this sample, this clonotype turned up many times. The chain recombines TRBV5-1 with TRBJ2-1; 7 positions match TRBD1. V trimming: 4 bases; J trimming: 1 base; junction bases outside the gene matches: 5. CDR1 is SGHRS and CDR2 is YFSETQ in the germline V gene. The CDR3 is 15 residues long. CDR3 nucleotide sequence: TGCGCCAGCAGCCGGGACAGTTGGTCCTACAATGAGCAGTTCTTC. This codes for CASSRDSWSYNEQFF.

The sample holds many counts of this clonotype. The genes are TRBV20-1 and TRBJ2-7; 8 bases match TRBD2. Germline V gene lookup returns CDR1 DFQATT and CDR2 SNEGSKA (reference sequence). Trimming cost V 3 bases and J 6 bases; bases outside gene matches: 16. The CDR3 covers 16 residues. Here the CDR3 reads CSASHASSGSVGEQYF. The CDR3 DNA sequence: TGCAGTGCTAGCCATGCGTCGAGCGGGAGTGTGGGCGAGCAGTACTTC.

The rearrangement uses TRBV4-1 and TRBJ2-7; 15 bases agree with TRBD2. Losses at the gene ends were 5 bases for V and 5 bases for J; bases not matched to a gene: 13. The CDR3 is 18 residues long. CDR1 and CDR2 (germline): MGHRA, YSYEKL. The CDR3 DNA reads TGCGCCAGCAGCAACGGACTAGCGGGAGGGCCTTGGAGCGACGAGCAGTACTTC. As protein: CASSNGLAGGPWSDEQYF.

This clonotype appeared many times. The chain carries TRBV6-1 and TRBJ2-7; D call uncertain. The CDR3 has 11 residues. CDR1 MNHNS and CDR2 SASEGT come from the germline V gene. V was shortened by 8 bases and J by 8 bases, with 13 bases between the two germline ends. CDR3 sequence: CASALGGKQYF. DNA of the CDR3: TGTGCCAGCGCTCTGGGTGGGAAGCAGTACTTC.

A few counts support this clonotype. The chain links TRBV20-1 to TRBJ2-7; TRBD2 aligns across 13 bases. Germline CDR1 DFQATT, CDR2 SNEGSKA (reference sequence). This CDR3 has 17 amino acids. Trimming took 1 base from V and 2 from J; bases not matched to a gene: 8. The CDR3 loop is CSARGTSGSVLPYEQYF. In DNA, the CDR3 is TGCAGTGCTAGAGGGACTAGCGGGAGCGTCCTTCCCTACGAGCAGTACTTC.

This clonotype was picked up many times. This chain connects TRBV7-9 to TRBJ2-7; 9 bases align to TRBD2. Germline V gene data show CDR1 as SEHNR and CDR2 as FQNEAQ (reference sequence). V lost 3 bases, J lost 3 bases, and 9 bases stayed unmatched. CDR3 length equals 16 residues. The CDR3 sequence is CASSFQGSSGNYEQYF. CDR3 DNA: TGTGCCAGCAGCTTTCAAGGGTCTAGCGGGAACTACGAGCAGTACTTC.